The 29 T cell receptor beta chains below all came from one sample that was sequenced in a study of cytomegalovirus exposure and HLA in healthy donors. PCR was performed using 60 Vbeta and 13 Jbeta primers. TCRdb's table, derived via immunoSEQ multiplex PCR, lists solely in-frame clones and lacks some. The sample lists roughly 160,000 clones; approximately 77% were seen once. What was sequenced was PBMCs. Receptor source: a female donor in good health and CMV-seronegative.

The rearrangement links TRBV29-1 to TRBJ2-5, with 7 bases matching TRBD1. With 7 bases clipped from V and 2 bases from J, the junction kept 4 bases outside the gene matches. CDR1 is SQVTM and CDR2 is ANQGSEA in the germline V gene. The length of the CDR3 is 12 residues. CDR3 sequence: CSGYRGQETQYF. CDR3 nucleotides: TGCAGCGGTTACAGGGGTCAAGAGACCCAGTACTTC.

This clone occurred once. The DNA of the CDR3 is TGCGCCAGCAGTGAGAGGGGGAGAGGCCAGCATTTT. Protein product: CASSERGRGQHF. V is TRBV10-1 and J is TRBJ1-5; perhaps TRBD1 as D (6 bases). The germline V and J ends were trimmed by 2 bases and 12 bases, with 11 bases remaining between them. The germline V gene encodes CDR1 WNHNN and CDR2 SYGVQD (reference sequence). The CDR3 covers 12 residues.

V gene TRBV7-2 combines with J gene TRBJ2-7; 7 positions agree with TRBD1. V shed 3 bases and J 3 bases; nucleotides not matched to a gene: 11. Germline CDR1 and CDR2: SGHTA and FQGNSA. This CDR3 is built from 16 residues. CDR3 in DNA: TGTGCCAGCAGCTTGCAGCCCCCTGGGACAGACTACGAGCAGTACTTC. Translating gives CASSLQPPGTDYEQYF.

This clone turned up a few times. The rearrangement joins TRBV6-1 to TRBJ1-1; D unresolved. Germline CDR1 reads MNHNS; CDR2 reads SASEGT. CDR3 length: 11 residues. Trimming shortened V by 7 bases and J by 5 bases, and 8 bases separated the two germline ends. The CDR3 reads CASTRGTEAFF. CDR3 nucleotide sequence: TGTGCCAGCACCCGAGGGACTGAAGCTTTCTTT.

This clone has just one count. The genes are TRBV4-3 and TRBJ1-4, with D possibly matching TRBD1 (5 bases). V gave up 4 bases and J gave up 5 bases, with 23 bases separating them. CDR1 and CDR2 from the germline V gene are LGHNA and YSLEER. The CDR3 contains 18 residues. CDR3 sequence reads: CASSREGRGAGGNEKLFF. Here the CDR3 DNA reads TGCGCCAGCAGCCGAGAAGGGCGAGGGGCAGGAGGGAATGAAAAACTGTTTTTT.

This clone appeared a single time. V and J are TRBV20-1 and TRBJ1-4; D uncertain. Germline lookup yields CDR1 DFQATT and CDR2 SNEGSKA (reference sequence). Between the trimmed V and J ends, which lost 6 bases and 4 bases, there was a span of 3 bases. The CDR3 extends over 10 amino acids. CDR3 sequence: CSARNEKLFF. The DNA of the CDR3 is TGCAGTGCCCGTAATGAAAAACTGTTTTTT.

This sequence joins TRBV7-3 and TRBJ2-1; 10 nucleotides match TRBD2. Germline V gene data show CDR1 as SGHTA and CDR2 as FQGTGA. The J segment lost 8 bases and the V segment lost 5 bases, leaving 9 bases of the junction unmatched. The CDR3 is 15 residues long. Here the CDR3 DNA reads TGTGCCAGCAGCGAACAGCGGGGGGGCCGGTATGAGCAGTTCTTC. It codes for CASSEQRGGRYEQFF.

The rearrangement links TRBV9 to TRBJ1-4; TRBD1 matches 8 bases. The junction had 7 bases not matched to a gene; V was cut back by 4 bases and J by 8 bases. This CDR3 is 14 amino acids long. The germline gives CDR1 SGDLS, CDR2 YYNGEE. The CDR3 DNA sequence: TGTGCCAGCAGCCCAAGACAGGGGCCCGAAAAACTGTTTTTT. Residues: CASSPRQGPEKLFF. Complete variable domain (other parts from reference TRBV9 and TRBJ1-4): DSGVTQTPKHLITATGQRVTLRCSPRSGDLSVYWYQQSLDQGLQFLIQYYNGEERAKGNILERFSAQQFPDLHSELNLSSLELGDSALYFCASSPRQGPEKLFFGSGTQLSVL.

Written as DNA, the CDR3 is TGTGCCAGCTCACCTAACAGGGAGGGCGAGCAGTACTTC. It is translated as CASSPNREGEQYF. This chain joins TRBV18 and TRBJ2-7; D may be TRBD2 (7 bases). Trimming left V 3 bases short and J 6 bases short, with 12 bases between. Per germline, CDR1 KGHSH and CDR2 LQKENI. The CDR3 sequence is 13 residues long.

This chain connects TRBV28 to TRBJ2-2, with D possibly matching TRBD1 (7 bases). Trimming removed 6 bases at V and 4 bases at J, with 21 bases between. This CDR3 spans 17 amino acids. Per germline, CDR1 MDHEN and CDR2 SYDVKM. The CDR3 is CASRNRGTGVVTGELFF. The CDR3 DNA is TGTGCCAGCAGAAACAGGGGAACGGGAGTAGTCACCGGGGAGCTGTTTTTT.

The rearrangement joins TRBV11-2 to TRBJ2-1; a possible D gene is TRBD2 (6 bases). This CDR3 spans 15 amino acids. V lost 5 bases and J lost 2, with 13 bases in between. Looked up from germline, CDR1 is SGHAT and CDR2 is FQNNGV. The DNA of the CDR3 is TGTGCCAGCAGCATTTCGACGGGGGCCTACAATGAGCAGTTCTTC. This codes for CASSISTGAYNEQFF.

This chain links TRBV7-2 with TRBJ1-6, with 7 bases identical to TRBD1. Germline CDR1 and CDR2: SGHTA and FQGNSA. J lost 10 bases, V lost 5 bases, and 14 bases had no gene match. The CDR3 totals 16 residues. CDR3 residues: CASSPIRQGPRSPLHF. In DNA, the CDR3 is TGTGCCAGCAGCCCCATCCGACAGGGACCGCGATCACCCCTCCACTTT.

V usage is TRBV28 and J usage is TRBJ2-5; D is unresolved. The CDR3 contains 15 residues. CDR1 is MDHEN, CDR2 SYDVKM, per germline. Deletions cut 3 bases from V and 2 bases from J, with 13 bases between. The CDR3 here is CASSFFDKEQETQYF. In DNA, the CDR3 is TGTGCCAGCAGTTTTTTCGACAAGGAACAAGAGACCCAGTACTTC.

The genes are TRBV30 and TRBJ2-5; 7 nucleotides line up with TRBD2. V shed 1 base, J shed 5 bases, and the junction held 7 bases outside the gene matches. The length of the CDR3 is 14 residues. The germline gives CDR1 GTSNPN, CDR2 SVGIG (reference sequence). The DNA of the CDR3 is TGTGCCTGGAGTGATGGCTGGCGGGGGGAGACCCAGTACTTC. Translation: CAWSDGWRGETQYF.

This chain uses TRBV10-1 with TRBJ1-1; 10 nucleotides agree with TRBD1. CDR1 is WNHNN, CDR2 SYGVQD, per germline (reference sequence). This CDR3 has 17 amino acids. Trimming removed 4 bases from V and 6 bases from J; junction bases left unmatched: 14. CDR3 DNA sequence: TGCGCCAGCAGTGGAGAGACAGGGGGCACAACGGTCGCTGAAGCTTTCTTT. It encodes CASSGETGGTTVAEAFF.

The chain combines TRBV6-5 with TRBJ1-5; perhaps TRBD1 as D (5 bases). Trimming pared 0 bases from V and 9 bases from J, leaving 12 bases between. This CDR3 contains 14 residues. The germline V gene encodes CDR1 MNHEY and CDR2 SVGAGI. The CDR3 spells CASSYSTQGLPQHF. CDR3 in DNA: TGTGCCAGCAGTTACTCGACCCAGGGCTTGCCCCAGCATTTT.

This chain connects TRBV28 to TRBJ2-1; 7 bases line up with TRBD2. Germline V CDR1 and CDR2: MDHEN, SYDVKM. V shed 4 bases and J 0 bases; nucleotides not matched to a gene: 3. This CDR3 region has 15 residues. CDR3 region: CASSSSSGSYNEQFF. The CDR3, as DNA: TGTGCCAGCAGTTCTTCTAGCGGCTCCTACAATGAGCAGTTCTTC.

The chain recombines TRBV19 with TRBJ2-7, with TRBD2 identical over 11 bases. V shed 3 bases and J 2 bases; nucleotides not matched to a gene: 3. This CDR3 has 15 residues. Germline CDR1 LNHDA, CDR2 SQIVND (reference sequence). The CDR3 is CASSMEGLAAYEQYF. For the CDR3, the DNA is TGTGCCAGTAGTATGGAGGGACTAGCGGCCTACGAGCAGTACTTC. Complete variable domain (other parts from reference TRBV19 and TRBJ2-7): DGGITQSPKYLFRKEGQNVTLSCEQNLNHDAMYWYRQDPGQGLRLIYYSQIVNDFQKGDIAEGYSVSREKKESFPLTVTSAQKNPTAFYLCASSMEGLAAYEQYFGPGTRLTVT.

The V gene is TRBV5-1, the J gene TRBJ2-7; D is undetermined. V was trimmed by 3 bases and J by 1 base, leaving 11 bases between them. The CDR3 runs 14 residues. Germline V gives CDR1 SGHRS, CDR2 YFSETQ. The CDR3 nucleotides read TGCGCCAGCAGCTCCTACGACAAATCCTACGAGCAGTACTTC. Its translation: CASSSYDKSYEQYF.

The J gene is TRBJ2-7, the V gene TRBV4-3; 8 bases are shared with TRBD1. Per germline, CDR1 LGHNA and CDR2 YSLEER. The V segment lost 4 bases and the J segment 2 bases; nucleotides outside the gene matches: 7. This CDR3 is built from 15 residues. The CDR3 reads CASSRHRGAPYEQYF. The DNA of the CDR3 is TGCGCCAGCAGCCGCCACAGGGGGGCCCCCTACGAGCAGTACTTC.

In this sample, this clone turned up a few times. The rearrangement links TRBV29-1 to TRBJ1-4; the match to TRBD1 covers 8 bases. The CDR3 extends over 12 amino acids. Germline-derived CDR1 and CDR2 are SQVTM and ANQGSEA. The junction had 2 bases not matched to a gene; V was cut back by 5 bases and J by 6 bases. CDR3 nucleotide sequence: TGCAGCGTTAAACAGGGGGATGAAAAACTGTTTTTT. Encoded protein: CSVKQGDEKLFF.

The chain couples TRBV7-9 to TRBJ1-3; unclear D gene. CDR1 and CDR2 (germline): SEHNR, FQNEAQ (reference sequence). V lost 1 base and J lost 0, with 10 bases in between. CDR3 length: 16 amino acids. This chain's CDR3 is CASSLGSLYSGNTIYF. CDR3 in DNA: TGTGCCAGCAGCTTAGGGTCTCTATACTCTGGAAACACCATATATTTT.

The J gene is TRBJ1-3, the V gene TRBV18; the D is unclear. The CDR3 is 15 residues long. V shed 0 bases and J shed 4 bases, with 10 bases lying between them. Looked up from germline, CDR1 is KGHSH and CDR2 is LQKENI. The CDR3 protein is CASSPPEGRGNTIYF. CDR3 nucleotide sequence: TGTGCCAGCTCACCACCGGAGGGTCGGGGAAACACCATATATTTT.

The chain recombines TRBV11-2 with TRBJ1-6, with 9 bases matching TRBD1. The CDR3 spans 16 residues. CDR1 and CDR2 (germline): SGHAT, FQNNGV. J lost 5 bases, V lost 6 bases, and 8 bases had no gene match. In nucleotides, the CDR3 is TGTGCCAGCAGTACTTACAGGGGGCCCGATAATTCACCCCTCCACTTT. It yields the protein CASSTYRGPDNSPLHF. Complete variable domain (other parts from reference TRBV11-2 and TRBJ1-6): EAGVAQSPRYKIIEKRQSVAFWCNPISGHATLYWYQQILGQGPKLLIQFQNNGVVDDSQLPKDRFSAERLKGVDSTLKIQPAKLEDSAVYLCASSTYRGPDNSPLHFGNGTRLTVT.

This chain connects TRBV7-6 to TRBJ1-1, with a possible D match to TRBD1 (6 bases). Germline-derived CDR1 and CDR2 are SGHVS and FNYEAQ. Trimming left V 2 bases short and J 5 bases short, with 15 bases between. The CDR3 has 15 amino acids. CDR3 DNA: TGTGCCAGCAGCTTATCTTCCCTTCAGGGGACTGAAGCTTTCTTT. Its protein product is CASSLSSLQGTEAFF.

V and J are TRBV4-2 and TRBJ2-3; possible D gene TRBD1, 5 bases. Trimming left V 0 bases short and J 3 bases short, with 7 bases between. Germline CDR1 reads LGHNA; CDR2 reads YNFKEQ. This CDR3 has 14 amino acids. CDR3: CASSQDQGTDTQYF. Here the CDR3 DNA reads TGTGCCAGCAGCCAAGACCAGGGAACAGATACGCAGTATTTT.

CDR3 bases: TGTGCCAGCAGCCAAGATCGAGGGTCAAGCTCCTACGAGCAGTACTTC. It yields the protein CASSQDRGSSSYEQYF. The chain links TRBV4-2 to TRBJ2-7; the D gene is possibly TRBD2 (5 bases). The CDR3 totals 16 residues. The V end was cut by 0 bases, the J end by 0 bases, with 12 bases between. CDR1 LGHNA and CDR2 YNFKEQ come from the germline V gene.

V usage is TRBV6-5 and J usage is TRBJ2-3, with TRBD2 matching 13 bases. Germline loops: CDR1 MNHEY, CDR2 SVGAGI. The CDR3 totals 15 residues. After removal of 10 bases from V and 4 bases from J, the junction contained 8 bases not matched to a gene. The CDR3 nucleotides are TGTGCCACCGAAACTAGCGGGGGGGCCTCAGATACGCAGTATTTT. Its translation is CATETSGGASDTQYF.

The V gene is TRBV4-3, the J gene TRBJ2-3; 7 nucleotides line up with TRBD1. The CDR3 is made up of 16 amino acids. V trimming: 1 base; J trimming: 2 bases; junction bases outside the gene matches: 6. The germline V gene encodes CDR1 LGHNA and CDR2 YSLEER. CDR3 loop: CASSQANRGFTDTQYF. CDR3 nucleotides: TGCGCCAGCAGCCAAGCAAACAGGGGATTCACAGATACGCAGTATTTT.